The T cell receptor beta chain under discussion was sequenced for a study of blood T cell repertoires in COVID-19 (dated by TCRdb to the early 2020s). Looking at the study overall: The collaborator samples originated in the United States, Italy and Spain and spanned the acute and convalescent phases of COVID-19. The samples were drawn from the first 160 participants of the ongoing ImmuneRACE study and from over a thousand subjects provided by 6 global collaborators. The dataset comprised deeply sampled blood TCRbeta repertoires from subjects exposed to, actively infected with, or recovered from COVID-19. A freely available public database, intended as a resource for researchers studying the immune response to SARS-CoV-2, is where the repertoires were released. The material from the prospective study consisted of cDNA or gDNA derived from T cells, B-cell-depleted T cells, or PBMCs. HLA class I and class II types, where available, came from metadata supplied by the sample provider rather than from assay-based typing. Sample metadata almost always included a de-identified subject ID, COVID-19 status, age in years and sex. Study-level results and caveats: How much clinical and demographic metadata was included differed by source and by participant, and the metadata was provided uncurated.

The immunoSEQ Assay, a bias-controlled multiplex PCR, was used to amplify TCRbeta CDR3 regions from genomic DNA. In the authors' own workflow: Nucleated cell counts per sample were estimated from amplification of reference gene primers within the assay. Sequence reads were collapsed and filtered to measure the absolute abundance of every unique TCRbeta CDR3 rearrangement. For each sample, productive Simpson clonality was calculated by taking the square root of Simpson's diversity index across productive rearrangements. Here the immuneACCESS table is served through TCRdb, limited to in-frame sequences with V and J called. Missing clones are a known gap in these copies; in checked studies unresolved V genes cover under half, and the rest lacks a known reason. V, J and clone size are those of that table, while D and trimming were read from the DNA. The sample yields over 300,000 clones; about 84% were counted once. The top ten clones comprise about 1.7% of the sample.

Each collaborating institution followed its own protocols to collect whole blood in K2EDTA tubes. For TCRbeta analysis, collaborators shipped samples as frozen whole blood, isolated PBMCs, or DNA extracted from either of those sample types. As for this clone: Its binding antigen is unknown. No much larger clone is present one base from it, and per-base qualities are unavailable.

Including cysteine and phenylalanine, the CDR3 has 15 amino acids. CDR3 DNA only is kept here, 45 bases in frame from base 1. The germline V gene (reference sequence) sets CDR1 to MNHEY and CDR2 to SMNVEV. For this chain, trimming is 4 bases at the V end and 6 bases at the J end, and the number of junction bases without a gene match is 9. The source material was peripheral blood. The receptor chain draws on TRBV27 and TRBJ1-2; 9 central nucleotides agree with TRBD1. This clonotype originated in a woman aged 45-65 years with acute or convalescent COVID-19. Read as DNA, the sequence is TGTGCCAGCAGTTCGCTATTGACAGGGGGTCATGGCTACACCTTC. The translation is CASSSLLTGGHGYTF.